The subject of this entry is one TCR beta chain. TCRdb keeps only in-frame clones here, not all; method: immunoSEQ multiplex PCR. The data hold about 10,000 clones, with 70% to 75% observed a single time. This record belongs to a study of T cells after somatic rescue of genetic block. V lost 3 bases, J lost 6 bases, and 11 bases stayed unmatched. Germline V gene data show CDR1 as WNHNN and CDR2 as SYGVQD (reference sequence). This CDR3 comprises 16 residues. The rearrangement links TRBV10-1 to TRBJ2-3, with 8 positions matching TRBD2. The sequenced sample was peripheral blood mononuclear cells (PBMCs). This receptor was identified in a boy younger than 18. The CDR3 here is CASSDGGTSLRDTQYF. Written as DNA, the CDR3 is TGCGCCAGCAGTGATGGCGGGACTAGTCTGAGGGATACGCAGTATTTT.